The present T cell receptor beta chain was sequenced within a study of blood T cell repertoires in COVID-19. Study summary: Italy, Spain and the United States were the sources of the convalescent and acute COVID-19 samples. The cDNA or gDNA used as material had been derived from T cells, B-cell-depleted T cells, or PBMCs.

Original analysis: Amplification of reference gene primers provided the estimated nucleated cell counts. Generated by immunoSEQ multiplex PCR, the TCRdb table keeps only in-frame clones and is missing some. V, J and clone size are taken as reported in that table, and D and trimming were inferred from the DNA itself. The data show 390,000 or so clones, around 90% seen once. Of note for this clone: At the DNA level, this CDR3 is encoded by other sequences in the same sample as well.

The TCR sequence derives from a man in his late teens or twenties with active or convalescent COVID-19. Sequencing input: peripheral blood.

The CDR3 sequence is CASRRQGNQPQHF. As DNA, the CDR3 is TGTGCCAGTAGAAGACAAGGCAATCAGCCCCAGCATTTT. The gene calls are TRBV19 and TRBJ1-5; no clear D. There are 13 residues in the CDR3. The V end was cut by 6 bases, the J end by 2 bases, with 8 bases between. Germline V gives CDR1 LNHDA, CDR2 SQIVND (reference sequence).